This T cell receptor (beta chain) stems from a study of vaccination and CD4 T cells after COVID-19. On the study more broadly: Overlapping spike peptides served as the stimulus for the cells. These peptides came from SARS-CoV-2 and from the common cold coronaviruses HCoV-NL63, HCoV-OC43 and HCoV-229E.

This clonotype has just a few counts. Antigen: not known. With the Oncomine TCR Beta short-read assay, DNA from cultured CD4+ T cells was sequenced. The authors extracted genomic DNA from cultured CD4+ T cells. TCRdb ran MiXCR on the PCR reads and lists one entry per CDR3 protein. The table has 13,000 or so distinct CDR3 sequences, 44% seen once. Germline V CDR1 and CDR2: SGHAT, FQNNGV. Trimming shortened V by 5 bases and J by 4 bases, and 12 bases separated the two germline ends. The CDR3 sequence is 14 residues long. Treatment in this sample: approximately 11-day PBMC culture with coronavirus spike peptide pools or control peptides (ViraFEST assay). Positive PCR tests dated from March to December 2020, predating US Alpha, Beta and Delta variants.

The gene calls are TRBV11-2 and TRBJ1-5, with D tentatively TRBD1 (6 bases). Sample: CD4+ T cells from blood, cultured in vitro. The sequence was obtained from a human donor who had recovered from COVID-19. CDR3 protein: CASSDGQTNQPQHF. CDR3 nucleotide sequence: TGTGCCAGCAGCGATGGACAGACTAATCAGCCCCAGCATTTT.